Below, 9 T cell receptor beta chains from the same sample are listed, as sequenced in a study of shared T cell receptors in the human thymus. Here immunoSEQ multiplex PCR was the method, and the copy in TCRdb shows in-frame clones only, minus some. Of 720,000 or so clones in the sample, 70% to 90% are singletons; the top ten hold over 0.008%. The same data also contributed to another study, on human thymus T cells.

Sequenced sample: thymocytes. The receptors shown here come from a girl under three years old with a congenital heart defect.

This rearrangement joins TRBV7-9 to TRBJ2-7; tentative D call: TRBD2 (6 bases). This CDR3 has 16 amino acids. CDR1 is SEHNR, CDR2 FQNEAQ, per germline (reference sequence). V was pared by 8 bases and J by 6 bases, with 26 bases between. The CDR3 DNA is TGTGCCAGCGGACCTTCTCAGGGAAGCGATAGCGGCGAGCAGTACTTC. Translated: CASGPSQGSDSGEQYF.

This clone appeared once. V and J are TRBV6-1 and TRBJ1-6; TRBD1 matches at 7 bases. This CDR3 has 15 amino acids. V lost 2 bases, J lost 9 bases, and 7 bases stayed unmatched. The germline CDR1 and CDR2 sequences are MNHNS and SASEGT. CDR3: CASSEQTGPVSPLHF. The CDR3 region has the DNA TGTGCCAGCAGTGAACAGACAGGGCCGGTTTCACCCCTCCACTTT.

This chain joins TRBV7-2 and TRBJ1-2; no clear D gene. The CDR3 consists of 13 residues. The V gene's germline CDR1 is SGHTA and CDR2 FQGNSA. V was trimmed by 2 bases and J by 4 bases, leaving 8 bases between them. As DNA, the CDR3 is TGTGCCAGCAGCTTACCCCCTCTCTATGGCTACACCTTC. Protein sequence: CASSLPPLYGYTF.

The CDR3 loop is CASSHRGPIGGYTF. CDR3 in DNA: TGTGCCAGCAGCCACAGAGGCCCTATTGGTGGCTACACCTTC. V and J are TRBV14 and TRBJ1-2, with D hard to call. Germline-derived CDR1 and CDR2 are SGHDN and FVKESK. V was pared by 3 bases and J by 7 bases, with 15 bases between. The CDR3 contains 14 residues.

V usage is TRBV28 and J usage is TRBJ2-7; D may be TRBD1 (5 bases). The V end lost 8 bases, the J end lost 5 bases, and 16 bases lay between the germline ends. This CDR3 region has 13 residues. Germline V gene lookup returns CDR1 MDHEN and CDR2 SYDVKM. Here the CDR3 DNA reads TGTGCCAGCCAGGGTATTGGCCAGAACGAGCAGTACTTC. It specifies CASQGIGQNEQYF.

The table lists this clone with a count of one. Written as DNA, the CDR3 is TGTGCCAGCAGCCTACCTAGCGGGGGGGCAGTTGATACGCAGTATTTT. It is translated as CASSLPSGGAVDTQYF. The J gene is TRBJ2-3, the V gene TRBV9, with 12 nucleotides matching TRBD2. The CDR3 is made up of 16 amino acids. V lost 4 bases and J lost 6; bases outside the gene matches: 9. Germline CDR1 is SGDLS and CDR2 is YYNGEE.

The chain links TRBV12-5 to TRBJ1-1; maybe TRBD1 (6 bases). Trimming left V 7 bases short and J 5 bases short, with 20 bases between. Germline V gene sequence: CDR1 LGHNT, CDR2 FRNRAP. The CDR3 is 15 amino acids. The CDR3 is CASAPIQGLGTEAFF. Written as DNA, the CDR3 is TGTGCTAGTGCCCCAATTCAGGGGCTGGGTACTGAAGCTTTCTTT.

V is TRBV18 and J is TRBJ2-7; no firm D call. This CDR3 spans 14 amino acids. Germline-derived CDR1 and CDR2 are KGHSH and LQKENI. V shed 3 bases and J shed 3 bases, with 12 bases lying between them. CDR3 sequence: CASSPRSYFYEQYF. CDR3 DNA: TGTGCCAGCTCACCCCGATCCTACTTCTACGAGCAGTACTTC. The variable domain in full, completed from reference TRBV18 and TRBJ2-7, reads NAGVMQNPRHLVRRRGQEARLRCSPMKGHSHVYWYRQLPEEGLKFMVYLQKENIIDESGMPKERFSAEFPKEGPSILRIQQVVRGDSAAYFCASSPRSYFYEQYFGPGTRLTVT.

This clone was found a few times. This CDR3 is CAYGPGQGKLFF. In DNA, the CDR3 is TGTGCCTACGGACCCGGACAGGGGAAACTGTTTTTT. V is TRBV28 and J is TRBJ1-4; 9 positions match TRBD1. J lost 11 bases, V lost 11 bases, and 9 bases had no gene match. Germline lookup yields CDR1 MDHEN and CDR2 SYDVKM. The CDR3 has 12 amino acids.